This T cell receptor beta chain was identified in a study of T cell repertoires in cytomegalovirus infection. V was clipped by 2 bases and J by 6 bases; unmatched bases: 10. This CDR3 contains 16 residues. CDR1 is MDHEN and CDR2 is SYDVKM in the germline V gene. TCRdb called the reads again in MiXCR, with one record for every CDR3 protein. This table has just over 450,000 distinct CDR3 sequences, approximately 42% appearing once. Study-level findings and limits: There were HLA-C-restricted CMV-specific TCR beta clonotypes dominating the ex vivo response.

With respect to this clonotype: Antigen specificity is unknown.

The sequence derives from a human donor in good health (CMV status not recorded). Some clones in this sample may be carry-over from other donors' samples. The sample here was cultured PBMCs, taken from culture after CMV antigen stimulation. V usage is TRBV28 and J usage is TRBJ2-7, with 10 bases aligning to TRBD1. This chain's CDR3 is CASSLVPGQGSGEQYF. DNA for the CDR3: TGTGCCAGCAGTTTAGTTCCGGGACAGGGGAGTGGCGAGCAGTACTTC.